This T cell receptor beta chain was captured by sequencing in a study of blood T cell repertoires in COVID-19. Measured with immunoSEQ multiplex PCR; TCRdb has only the in-frame clones, and not every one. The data contain about 250,000 clones, roughly 85% of them singletons. With 2 bases clipped from V and 5 bases from J, the junction kept 7 bases outside the gene matches. The CDR3 has 15 residues. Germline values: CDR1 MNHEY, CDR2 SVGEGT. Enrolled through a virtual design, the participants were between roughly 18 and 100 years of age and came from 24 US areas. Participants reported their clinical history, and cohort assignment relied on those reports.

This chain links TRBV6-2 or TRBV6-3 with TRBJ2-7; 9 positions agree with TRBD1. Sequencing was carried out using PBMCs or T cells enriched from blood (not recorded which). This clonotype was obtained from a woman in her forties or fifties with acute COVID-19. CDR3 residues: CASSYQIQGADEQYF. Here the CDR3 DNA reads TGTGCCAGCAGTTACCAGATACAGGGGGCTGACGAGCAGTACTTC.